A selection of T cell receptor beta chains follows, all from one sample in a study of memory CD4+ T cells and cytomegalovirus serostatus. Sequenced by immunoSEQ multiplex PCR; TCRdb stores in-frame clones only, minus some. The sample includes tens of thousands of clones, about 80% of them seen just once. The sample comprised memory CD4+ T cells from blood. The origin of the receptors is an adult in good health and CMV-seronegative. Each CDR3 is given with its conserved first and last residue. A D gene is named only where the DNA matches it firmly. Where a row states a size, it is once, few, many or the class of an expanded clone; other rows omit it.

size,J,length,V,D,CDR3,DNA
NA,TRBJ2-2,17,TRBV25-1,NA,CASSALKGKMGTGELFF,TGTGCCAGCAGTGCGCTTAAAGGGAAGATGGGGACCGGGGAGCTGTTTTTT
NA,TRBJ1-4,16,TRBV9,NA,CASSAGRQTTNEKLFF,TGTGCCAGCAGCGCCGGACGACAGACAACTAATGAAAAACTGTTTTTT
NA,TRBJ2-2,13,TRBV30,NA,CAWMGQSTGELFF,TGTGCCTGGATGGGGCAGTCCACCGGGGAGCTGTTTTTT
NA,TRBJ1-5,14,TRBV6-1,TRBD1,CASSERTGFQPQHF,TGTGCCAGCAGTGAACGGACAGGGTTTCAGCCCCAGCATTTT
once,TRBJ2-6,17,TRBV11-2,NA,CASSYKAGPGVANVLTF,TGTGCCAGCAGCTATAAAGCCGGGCCTGGGGTGGCCAACGTCCTGACTTTC
NA,TRBJ2-5,14,TRBV7-8,NA,CASSLWGSQETQYF,TGTGCCAGCAGCTTATGGGGGTCCCAAGAGACCCAGTACTTC
NA,TRBJ1-1,14,TRBV5-1,NA,CASSINPQNTEAFF,TGCGCCAGCAGCATAAATCCACAGAACACTGAAGCTTTCTTT
NA,TRBJ2-7,14,TRBV2,TRBD1,CASSVGTEGYEQYF,TGTGCCAGCAGTGTGGGGACAGAGGGCTACGAGCAGTACTTC
NA,TRBJ2-3,14,TRBV28,NA,CASSLQISTDTQYF,TGTGCCAGCAGTTTACAAATCTCCACAGATACGCAGTATTTT
NA,TRBJ1-2,15,TRBV6-6,NA,CASSKQEVWSYGYTF,TGTGCCAGCAGTAAACAGGAGGTTTGGTCCTATGGCTACACCTTC
NA,TRBJ1-6,14,TRBV10-1,NA,CASSAKSGNSPLHF,TGCGCCAGCAGTGCCAAATCCGGGAATTCACCCCTCCACTTT
few,TRBJ1-5,15,TRBV2,NA,CASTDQGTGNQPQHF,TGTGCCAGCACGGACCAGGGCACGGGCAATCAGCCCCAGCATTTT
NA,TRBJ2-7,15,TRBV5-1,TRBD2,CASSFPASGVYEQYF,TGCGCCAGCAGCTTCCCAGCTAGCGGGGTCTACGAGCAGTACTTC
NA,TRBJ1-5,16,TRBV25-1,NA,CASSEGGRGVNQPQHF,TGTGCCAGCAGTGAAGGGGGAAGGGGAGTGAATCAGCCCCAGCATTTT
NA,TRBJ1-4,14,TRBV2,TRBD1,CASSYRGGGEKLFF,TGTGCCAGCAGTTACAGGGGAGGCGGGGAAAAACTGTTTTTT
NA,TRBJ2-3,15,TRBV5-6,NA,CASSPLAIRTDTQYF,TGTGCCAGCAGCCCCCTAGCGATTCGCACAGATACGCAGTATTTT
NA,TRBJ2-1,17,TRBV7-2,NA,CASSPHMTSGARNEQFF,TGTGCCAGCAGCCCGCACATGACTAGTGGGGCCCGCAATGAGCAGTTCTTC
few,TRBJ1-1,14,TRBV30,TRBD1,CAWSVTGVHTEAFF,TGTGCCTGGAGTGTAACAGGGGTGCATACTGAAGCTTTCTTT
NA,TRBJ1-2,17,TRBV5-6,TRBD1,CASSLRDREWGNYGYTF,TGTGCCAGCAGCCTTCGGGACAGGGAATGGGGGAACTATGGCTACACCTTC
NA,TRBJ1-4,17,TRBV4-2,NA,CASSQDLDRVGDEKLFF,TGTGCCAGCAGCCAAGATCTTGATAGGGTGGGAGATGAAAAACTGTTTTTT
NA,TRBJ1-1,15,TRBV5-1,NA,CASSLAGTKNTEAFF,TGCGCCAGCAGCTTGGCCGGGACAAAGAACACTGAAGCTTTCTTT
NA,TRBJ1-2,13,TRBV10-3,NA,CAISDPAFYGYTF,TGTGCCATCAGTGACCCAGCTTTCTATGGCTACACCTTC
NA,TRBJ1-6,14,TRBV11-1,TRBD1,CASSFGQDNSPLHF,TGTGCCAGCAGCTTCGGACAGGATAATTCACCCCTCCACTTT
NA,TRBJ2-1,15,TRBV5-8,TRBD1,CASSLGQGAYNEQFF,TGTGCCAGCAGCCTCGGACAGGGGGCCTACAATGAGCAGTTCTTC
NA,TRBJ1-1,13,TRBV19,NA,CASSRRANTEAFF,TGTGCCAGTAGTCGCAGGGCGAACACTGAAGCTTTCTTT
NA,TRBJ2-7,14,TRBV7-2,NA,CASSHQGSSYEQYF,TGTGCCAGCAGCCATCAGGGAAGTTCTTACGAGCAGTACTTC
NA,TRBJ1-2,14,TRBV5-6,NA,CASSLERQSYGYTF,TGTGCCAGCAGCTTGGAGCGACAGTCCTATGGCTACACCTTC
few,TRBJ1-2,12,TRBV5-6,NA,CASRAETNGYTF,TGTGCCAGCAGGGCAGAAACAAATGGCTACACCTTC
NA,TRBJ1-1,14,TRBV11-2,NA,CASSLDNGVPEAFF,TGTGCCAGCAGCTTAGATAACGGTGTCCCTGAAGCTTTCTTT
few,TRBJ1-3,15,TRBV6-6,NA,CASSSLSGTGNTIYF,TGTGCCAGCAGTTCCCTAAGTGGGACTGGAAACACCATATATTTT
NA,TRBJ1-2,14,TRBV4-1,TRBD1,CASSQEQGAHGYTF,TGCGCCAGCAGCCAAGAACAGGGGGCGCATGGCTACACCTTC
NA,TRBJ2-5,14,TRBV4-1,NA,CASSQGVEGQTQYF,TGCGCCAGCAGCCAAGGTGTCGAGGGTCAGACCCAGTACTTC
NA,TRBJ2-5,14,TRBV4-2,NA,CASSQDGTQETQYF,TGTGCCAGCAGCCAAGATGGGACGCAAGAGACCCAGTACTTC
NA,TRBJ1-5,15,TRBV30,NA,CAWSVRGGGNQPQHF,TGTGCCTGGAGTGTAAGAGGAGGGGGCAATCAGCCCCAGCATTTT
NA,TRBJ2-2,14,TRBV4-1,NA,CASSQDLSRGELFF,TGCGCCAGCAGCCAAGATCTGTCCCGCGGGGAGCTGTTTTTT
few,TRBJ2-6,16,TRBV11-2,TRBD1,CASRLLRGRRANVLTF,TGTGCCAGCAGGTTACTCAGGGGGCGGAGGGCCAACGTCCTGACTTTC
NA,TRBJ2-3,15,TRBV7-9,NA,CASSLDTNWADTQYF,TGTGCCAGCAGCCTCGACACCAATTGGGCAGATACGCAGTATTTT
NA,TRBJ1-6,16,TRBV6-8,NA,CASSYSSVNPNSPLHF,TGTGCCAGCAGTTACTCGTCGGTGAATCCCAATTCACCCCTCCACTTT
once,TRBJ1-4,14,TRBV6-1,TRBD1,CASSETGVGEKLFF,TGTGCCAGCAGTGAAACAGGGGTGGGCGAAAAACTGTTTTTT
NA,TRBJ1-5,13,TRBV19,NA,CASSEGLDQPQHF,TGTGCCAGTAGTGAGGGACTCGATCAGCCCCAGCATTTT
NA,TRBJ2-7,15,TRBV28,TRBD2,CASTPGGGSSYEQYF,TGTGCCAGCACCCCAGGAGGCGGGAGCTCCTACGAGCAGTACTTC
few,TRBJ1-5,13,TRBV30,NA,CASGRDSNQPQHF,TGTGCCTCCGGTCGGGACAGCAATCAGCCCCAGCATTTT
NA,TRBJ1-6,13,TRBV6-5,NA,CASSQVEGSPLHF,TGTGCCAGCAGTCAAGTGGAGGGTTCACCCCTCCACTTT
NA,TRBJ2-2,17,TRBV21-1,NA,CASSKAHVRPNTGELFF,TGTGCCAGCAGCAAAGCGCACGTCAGACCGAACACCGGGGAGCTGTTTTTT
few,TRBJ1-5,13,TRBV7-8,TRBD1,CASSSDRGQPQHF,TGTGCCAGCAGTTCGGACAGGGGTCAGCCCCAGCATTTT
NA,TRBJ1-2,13,TRBV30,NA,CAWSSHGKYGYTF,TGTGCCTGGAGTTCCCACGGGAAATATGGCTACACCTTC
NA,TRBJ1-5,15,TRBV9,NA,CASSPNPQENQPQHF,TGTGCCAGCAGCCCGAACCCACAAGAAAATCAGCCCCAGCATTTT
few,TRBJ1-2,15,TRBV18,NA,CASSPDPGRNYGYTF,TGTGCCAGCTCACCGGACCCGGGACGGAACTATGGCTACACCTTC
NA,TRBJ1-1,14,TRBV6-5,NA,CASSYREMNTEAFF,TGTGCCAGCAGTTACAGGGAGATGAACACTGAAGCTTTCTTT
NA,TRBJ1-2,16,TRBV5-1,TRBD1,CASSQGGTGTVYGYTF,TGCGCCAGCAGTCAGGGCGGGACAGGGACGGTCTATGGCTACACCTTC
NA,TRBJ1-2,15,TRBV19,TRBD1,CASRPGQLFLYGYTF,TGTGCCAGTAGACCGGGACAGCTATTTTTGTATGGCTACACCTTC
NA,TRBJ1-1,13,TRBV4-3,NA,CASSQQGDTEAFF,TGCGCCAGCAGCCAGCAGGGTGATACTGAAGCTTTCTTT
NA,TRBJ1-5,13,TRBV30,NA,CAWKGSSNQPQHF,TGTGCCTGGAAGGGGTCTTCCAATCAGCCCCAGCATTTT
NA,TRBJ2-3,14,TRBV10-1,NA,CASSEQTRQVRQYF,TGCGCCAGCAGTGAACAGACCCGCCAAGTTAGGCAGTATTTT
NA,TRBJ1-1,15,TRBV11-2,NA,CASSLDRRLNTEAFF,TGTGCCAGCAGCTTAGATAGACGGCTGAACACTGAAGCTTTCTTT
NA,TRBJ1-1,14,TRBV5-1,NA,CASSEDPGYTEAFF,TGCGCCAGCAGCGAAGACCCGGGGTACACTGAAGCTTTCTTT
once,TRBJ1-2,12,TRBV28,NA,CASSWGRGGYTF,TGTGCCAGCAGCTGGGGACGTGGAGGCTACACCTTC
NA,TRBJ2-2,13,TRBV29-1,TRBD1,CSAGQAYTGELFF,TGCAGCGCCGGACAGGCCTACACCGGGGAGCTGTTTTTT
NA,TRBJ1-2,14,TRBV29-1,NA,CSVTEKGDNYGYTF,TGCAGCGTTACGGAAAAGGGGGATAACTATGGCTACACCTTC